Reported below is one TCR beta chain. Its antigen remains undetermined. Qualities for individual bases were not recorded, and no much larger clone is one base off. These data originate in a study of blood T cell repertoires in COVID-19 (dated by TCRdb to about 2020). About the study as a whole: Samples from collaborators originated in the United States, Italy and Spain and spanned both the acute and convalescent phases of COVID-19. The material from the prospective study consisted of cDNA or gDNA derived from T cells, B-cell-depleted T cells, or PBMCs. Deeply sampled blood TCRbeta repertoires from subjects exposed to, actively infected with, or recovered from COVID-19 were included in the dataset. The repertoires were released in a freely available public database meant as a resource for research on the immune response to SARS-CoV-2. Samples were obtained from the ongoing ImmuneRACE study (first 160 participants) and from 1,254 subjects provided by 6 global collaborators. Sample metadata almost always included a de-identified subject ID, COVID-19 status, age in years and sex. Where HLA class I and class II types were available, the types were taken from metadata supplied by the sample provider, not from assay-based typing. Overall results and qualifications from the work: How much clinical and demographic metadata was included differed by source and by participant, and the metadata was provided uncurated.

For CDR1 and CDR2, the germline V gene lists SNHLY and FYNNEI. The cysteine opens and the phenylalanine closes a CDR3 of 14 amino acids. Only the CDR3 region is kept as DNA, spanning 42 bases read in frame from base 1. Clipping removes 5 bases from V and 8 bases from J, with 9 as the unmatched junction base count. Whole blood was collected in K2EDTA tubes by collaborating institutions according to the institutions' own protocols. For TCRbeta analysis, collaborators shipped samples in one of three forms: frozen whole blood, isolated PBMCs, or DNA extracted from either of those sample types. TCRbeta CDR3 regions were amplified from genomic DNA by means of the immunoSEQ Assay, a bias-controlled multiplex PCR. Per the authors' processing: Within the assay, amplification of reference gene primers was used to estimate how many nucleated cells each sample contained. Sequence reads were collapsed and filtered to measure the absolute abundance of every unique TCRbeta CDR3 rearrangement. For each sample, productive Simpson clonality was calculated by taking the square root of Simpson's diversity index across productive rearrangements. TCRdb mirrors the immuneACCESS table, restricted to in-frame sequences. Some clones are absent from its copies; in checked studies, under half trace to an unresolved V gene, and the reason for the others is unknown. V, J and clone size were drawn from that table, and D and trimming were deduced from the DNA. For this sample there are about 110,000 clones; 90% appear just once. Less than 1.5% of the sample goes to the ten largest clones.

Sequences were obtained from peripheral blood. This clonotype was obtained from a human donor in a cohort sampled during active COVID-19. The V gene is TRBV2 and the J gene is TRBJ2-1, with TRBD1 matching 7 junction bases. The sequenced DNA is TGTGCCAGCAGTATGCAGGGGGTTCGGCATGAGCAGTTCTTC. Its coded protein is CASSMQGVRHEQFF. The entire variable domain, with the stretches around the CDR3 drawn from the reference TRBV2 and TRBJ2-1 proteins, is EPEVTQTPSHQVTQMGQEVILRCVPISNHLYFYWYRQILGQKVEFLVSFYNNEISEKSEIFDDQFSVERPDGSNFTLKIRSTKLEDSAMYFCASSMQGVRHEQFFGPGTRLTVL.